Below are 9 T cell receptor beta chains sequenced from a single sample in a study of shared clonotypes between healthy human individuals. TCRdb keeps only in-frame clones here, not all; method: immunoSEQ multiplex PCR. The table has 1.6 million or so clones, roughly 98.5% seen once; the top ten hold 0.36%. The sample consisted of naive CD4+ T cells sorted from blood. Sample subset: CD45RA+ positively selected. The receptors shown here come from a man aged 25-45 years in good health.

The V and J genes are TRBV25-1 and TRBJ2-7; D not resolved. Trimming took off 9 bases at V and 2 bases at J, with 11 bases between the two ends. Germline lookup yields CDR1 MGHDK and CDR2 SYGVNS. CDR3 length equals 12 residues. The CDR3 here is CASQMSAYEQYF. The CDR3, as DNA: TGTGCCAGTCAAATGTCGGCCTACGAGCAGTACTTC.

In its sample, this clone was seen once. The chain carries TRBV28 and TRBJ1-2; 8 nucleotides align to TRBD1. This CDR3 region has 13 residues. CDR1 is MDHEN and CDR2 is SYDVKM in the germline V gene. V trimming: 6 bases; J trimming: 4 bases; junction bases outside the gene matches: 4. For the CDR3, the DNA is TGTGCCAGCAGCGGACAGGGAACCTATGGCTACACCTTC. Protein sequence: CASSGQGTYGYTF.

The V gene is TRBV19, the J gene TRBJ1-5; no reliable D call. The CDR3 sequence is 14 residues long. V dropped 6 bases and J dropped 4 bases, with 13 bases sitting between them. Germline CDR1 reads LNHDA; CDR2 reads SQIVND (reference sequence). CDR3 nucleotide sequence: TGTGCCAGTAGGGTGGGAGGGCAAAATCAGCCCCAGCATTTT. It specifies CASRVGGQNQPQHF.

The chain is built from TRBV6-5 and TRBJ1-5, with D possibly TRBD1 on 6 matching bases. V shed 6 bases and J shed 6 bases, with 15 bases lying between them. There are 14 residues in the CDR3. Germline values: CDR1 MNHEY, CDR2 SVGAGI. The CDR3 DNA reads TGTGCCAGCAGGGGCACAGGGTTTGGTCAGCCCCAGCATTTT. Protein product: CASRGTGFGQPQHF.

This chain links TRBV27 with TRBJ2-5, with a tentative D call TRBD1 (7 bases). The CDR3 consists of 15 residues. Germline CDR1 MNHEY, CDR2 SMNVEV (reference sequence). V lost 2 bases, J lost 1 base, and 11 bases lay in between. The CDR3 reads CASSLRGTVQETQYF. The CDR3 DNA is TGTGCCAGCAGTTTACGCGGGACAGTCCAAGAGACCCAGTACTTC.

The V gene is TRBV28, the J gene TRBJ2-5; D is possibly TRBD1 (5 bases). Germline loops: CDR1 MDHEN, CDR2 SYDVKM. V was cut by 5 bases and J by 3 bases, with 13 bases left in between. CDR3 length: 14 amino acids. The CDR3 region has the DNA TGTGCCAGCAGTCCCTCAGGGAAGGAAGAGACCCAGTACTTC. It yields the protein CASSPSGKEETQYF.

The chain joins TRBV7-3 to TRBJ1-1; D is perhaps TRBD1 (5 bases). The germline gives CDR1 SGHTA, CDR2 FQGTGA. V lost 4 bases, J lost 3 bases, and 12 bases lay in between. This CDR3 is built from 14 residues. CDR3 coding DNA: TGTGCCAGCAGCTCCTCTTGGGGGGACACTGAAGCTTTCTTT. It translates to CASSSSWGDTEAFF.

The chain couples TRBV6-5 to TRBJ2-5; TRBD1 agrees at 9 bases. V was clipped by 7 bases and J by 6 bases; unmatched bases: 9. This CDR3 has 14 amino acids. Germline CDR1 and CDR2: MNHEY and SVGAGI. This CDR3 reads CASNVQGAVQTQYF. DNA for the CDR3: TGTGCCAGCAACGTACAGGGGGCCGTGCAGACCCAGTACTTC.

The V gene is TRBV2, the J gene TRBJ2-5; D unresolved. The CDR3 has 15 residues. Deletions cut 1 base from V and 5 bases from J, with 14 bases between. Germline lookup yields CDR1 SNHLY and CDR2 FYNNEI. The CDR3 here is CASSEGGRNMETQYF. In nucleotides, the CDR3 is TGTGCCAGCAGTGAAGGCGGTCGCAACATGGAGACCCAGTACTTC.